This T cell receptor beta chain was sequenced for a study of cytomegalovirus exposure and HLA in healthy donors (TCRdb year 2017). Looking at the study overall: The 666 repertoires of the first cohort and the roughly 110 validation repertoires were produced on the same platform, according to a later analysis. The study was designed to test whether signatures of past pathogen exposure could be identified by cataloging public T cell receptors. A separate validation cohort of roughly 110 different subjects was used in addition to the 666-subject first cohort. High-throughput TCR immunosequencing, statistical association of individual TCRs with disease status, and machine learning were combined to predict cytomegalovirus infection status.

V was cut back by 0 bases and J by 4 bases, leaving a gap of 8 bases between them. Looking up the germline V gene yields CDR1 SGDLS and CDR2 YYNGEE. There are 14 amino acids in the CDR3, from cysteine to phenylalanine inclusive. Only the CDR3 part of the read is kept: 42 bases, read in frame from the first base. Library method: the immunoSEQ multiplex PCR assay. The study's processing was this. A statistical classification framework was built to diagnose cytomegalovirus status from the catalog of TCR beta chain sequences. The table was pulled from immuneACCESS by TCRdb, which kept in-frame rearrangements only. Such tables lose some clones; where checked, under half of the loss comes from unresolved V genes, and the rest has no known cause. The V and J calls and clone size come from that table; D and trimming were worked out from the DNA. Recorded for this sample are 150,000 to 200,000 clones; over 80% of them occurred a single time. The ten largest clones add up to about 2.3% of the sample.

Turning to this clone: Its antigen remains undetermined. No much larger clone is present one base from it, and per-base qualities are unavailable.

Separate from the approximately 700-subject first cohort, the validation cohort of more than 90 subjects was the group to which the donors belonged. Broad study findings and their caveats: The study gave a list of some 150 TCR beta chains associated with cytomegalovirus. The validation cohort had no HLA typing available for a later analysis, so co-occurrence within that cohort was assessed over all 110 or so repertoires. Three of the identified cytomegalovirus-associated TCR beta chains were confirmed in vitro to be specific for cytomegalovirus antigens. It was suggested by the authors that the approach could potentially be generalized to other disease states and immunological phenotypes. Of the cluster scores, 90% to 95% were above 0 in a later analysis, which found that TCRs clustered in the first cohort also tended to co-occur in the 95 to 150 validation repertoires. Most TCR sequences were seen in very few donors, while some public TCRs were found in many individuals. Cytomegalovirus status was reported to be diagnosed by the classifier with high specificity and sensitivity in both the original and validation cohorts.

The sequence links TRBV9 to TRBJ1-3; 5 matching bases give a weak D call of TRBD1. The specimen sequenced was PBMCs. This clonotype was obtained from a man aged 30 to 39 in good health and CMV-seropositive. The CDR3 region reads CASSVAGFGNTIYF. The nucleotides read TGTGCCAGCAGCGTAGCAGGGTTCGGAAACACCATATATTTT.